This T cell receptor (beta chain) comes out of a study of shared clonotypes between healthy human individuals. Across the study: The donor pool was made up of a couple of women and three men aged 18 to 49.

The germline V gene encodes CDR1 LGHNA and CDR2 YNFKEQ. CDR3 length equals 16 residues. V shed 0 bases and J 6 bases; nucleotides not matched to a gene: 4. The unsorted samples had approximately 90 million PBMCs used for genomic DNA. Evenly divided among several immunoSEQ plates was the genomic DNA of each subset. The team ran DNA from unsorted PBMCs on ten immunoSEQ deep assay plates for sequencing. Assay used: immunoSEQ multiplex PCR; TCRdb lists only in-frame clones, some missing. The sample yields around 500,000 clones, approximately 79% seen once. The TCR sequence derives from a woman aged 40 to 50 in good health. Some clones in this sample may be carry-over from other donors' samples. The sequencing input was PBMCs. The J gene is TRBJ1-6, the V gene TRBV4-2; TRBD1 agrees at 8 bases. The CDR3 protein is CASSQELDRGNSPLHF. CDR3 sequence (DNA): TGTGCCAGCAGCCAAGAGCTCGACAGGGGTAATTCACCCCTCCACTTT.